This T cell receptor (beta chain) was sequenced during a study of cytomegalovirus exposure and HLA in healthy donors. The trim removed 6 bases at V and 5 bases at J, leaving 6 bases unmatched. The CDR3 spans 15 residues. CDR1 and CDR2 from the germline V gene are MNHEY and SMNVEV (reference sequence). The PCR was carried out with 60 Vbeta primers and 13 Jbeta primers. Clones were sequenced by immunoSEQ multiplex PCR, and TCRdb holds only the in-frame ones, with some missing. This table holds 100,000 to 150,000 clones, approximately 72% found once. This sequence was found in a human donor in good health. V gene TRBV27 combines with J gene TRBJ2-1, with 11 bases aligning to TRBD2. Sequenced sample: PBMCs. DNA of the CDR3: TGTGCCAGCAGGCCGGGACTAGCGGAAAACAATGAGCAGTTCTTC. As protein: CASRPGLAENNEQFF.